A single sample is the source of the 18 T cell receptor beta chains below, sequenced in a study of cytomegalovirus exposure and HLA in healthy donors. A multiplex PCR was run with 60 Vbeta primers and 13 Jbeta primers. The repertoire was sequenced with immunoSEQ multiplex PCR; TCRdb's copy has only in-frame clones and lacks some. Among 80,000 or so clones listed, roughly 70% were seen once. Source material: PBMCs. The receptors come from a man aged 25 to 40 in good health and CMV-seropositive.

The chain employs TRBV30 and TRBJ1-2, with D perhaps TRBD1 (5 bases). Germline V CDR1 and CDR2: GTSNPN, SVGIG (reference sequence). V lost 2 bases and J 1 base, leaving 8 bases between the germline ends. The CDR3 contains 13 residues. The CDR3 DNA sequence: TGTGCCTGGAGTCGGGGGGATAACTATGGCTACACCTTC. Amino acid sequence: CAWSRGDNYGYTF.

The chain joins TRBV28 to TRBJ1-5; 10 bases match TRBD1. Germline trimming cut 6 bases from V and 7 bases from J; bases unmatched to any gene: 6. Germline CDR1 is MDHEN and CDR2 is SYDVKM. The CDR3 has 14 amino acids. The CDR3 is CASRSDRGIQPQHF. CDR3 DNA sequence: TGTGCCAGCAGGTCGGACAGGGGGATACAGCCCCAGCATTTT.

This chain connects TRBV5-6 to TRBJ1-5; perhaps TRBD1 as D (5 bases). V lost 4 bases and J lost 1, with 18 bases in between. The CDR3 totals 17 residues. The germline CDR1 and CDR2 sequences are SGHDT and YYEEEE. As DNA, the CDR3 is TGTGCCAGCAGCATGGGTGCGGGTCGGGGGAGCAATCAGCCCCAGCATTTT. Protein sequence: CASSMGAGRGSNQPQHF.

This chain joins TRBV15 and TRBJ2-7; tentatively, D is TRBD1 (6 bases). This CDR3 comprises 15 residues. Germline CDR1 is LNHNV and CDR2 is YYDKDF (reference sequence). V gave up 1 base and J gave up 2 bases, with 12 bases separating them. The CDR3: CATSRAGQRTYEQYF. In nucleotides, the CDR3 is TGTGCCACCAGCAGAGCTGGACAGCGGACCTACGAGCAGTACTTC.

This chain links TRBV6-6 with TRBJ1-5; 7 bases fit TRBD1. The V segment lost 8 bases and the J segment 0 bases; nucleotides outside the gene matches: 7. Per germline, CDR1 MNHNY and CDR2 SVGAGI (reference sequence). The CDR3 spans 15 residues. CDR3 sequence reads: CASHGQDHSNQPQHF. The CDR3, as DNA: TGTGCCAGCCATGGACAGGATCATAGCAATCAGCCCCAGCATTTT.

Written as DNA, the CDR3 is TGCGCCAGCAGCCCGGGACAGGGGGCGCAGTACTATGGCTACACCTTC. Translating gives CASSPGQGAQYYGYTF. V is TRBV5-1 and J is TRBJ1-2; 12 bases are a match to TRBD1. Germline V gene data show CDR1 as SGHRS and CDR2 as YFSETQ. Trimming cost V 4 bases and J 3 bases; bases outside gene matches: 7. The CDR3 sequence is 16 residues long.

The chain joins TRBV25-1 to TRBJ1-4; 9 bases align to TRBD1. V shed 0 bases and J 6 bases; nucleotides not matched to a gene: 8. CDR1 is MGHDK, CDR2 SYGVNS, per germline. The CDR3 length is 17 residues. CDR3 loop: CASSEYIGTGIHEKLFF. CDR3 DNA sequence: TGTGCCAGCAGTGAATATATAGGGACAGGGATCCATGAAAAACTGTTTTTT. Full variable domain (outside the CDR3, taken from reference TRBV25-1 and TRBJ1-4): EADIYQTPRYLVIGTGKKITLECSQTMGHDKMYWYQQDPGMELHLIHYSYGVNSTEKGDLSSESTVSRIRTEHFPLTLESARPSHTSQYLCASSEYIGTGIHEKLFFGSGTQLSVL.

The chain carries TRBV7-9 and TRBJ1-3, with D possibly matching TRBD1 (6 bases). The CDR3 totals 14 residues. V was cut by 5 bases and J by 2 bases, with 10 bases left in between. Germline-derived CDR1 and CDR2 are SEHNR and FQNEAQ (reference sequence). The CDR3 reads CASSEQGAGNTIYF. DNA of the CDR3: TGTGCCAGCAGCGAACAGGGTGCTGGAAACACCATATATTTT. Full variable domain (outside the CDR3, taken from reference TRBV7-9 and TRBJ1-3): DTGVSQNPRHKITKRGQNVTFRCDPISEHNRLYWYRQTLGQGPEFLTYFQNEAQLEKSRLLSDRFSAERPKGSFSTLEIQRTEQGDSAMYLCASSEQGAGNTIYFGEGSWLTVV.

This clone was picked up many times. The J gene is TRBJ2-2, the V gene TRBV19; D not certain. V lost 1 base and J 1 base, leaving 7 bases between the germline ends. The CDR3 is 15 residues long. CDR1 is LNHDA and CDR2 is SQIVND in the germline V gene (reference sequence). CDR3 nucleotides: TGTGCCAGTAGTATAGTCCCCCAGAACACCGGGGAGCTGTTTTTT. As protein: CASSIVPQNTGELFF.

This clone has only one observation. This sequence joins TRBV4-2 and TRBJ1-2, with D tentatively TRBD1 (6 bases). Trimming left V 0 bases short and J 3 bases short, with 14 bases between. The CDR3 spans 16 residues. Germline CDR1 reads LGHNA; CDR2 reads YNFKEQ. In DNA form, the CDR3 reads TGTGCCAGCAGCCAAGAGGGACAAAGGTCGGACTATGGCTACACCTTC. Protein product: CASSQEGQRSDYGYTF.

V is TRBV7-6 and J is TRBJ2-7, with TRBD2 as a possible D gene (6 bases). Per the germline V gene, CDR1 is SGHVS and CDR2 is FNYEAQ. The CDR3 covers 14 residues. The ends were cut back, 2 bases at V and 6 bases at J, with 14 bases in the middle. The CDR3 DNA reads as TGTGCCAGCAGCTTAAGCGGGCCGGGACGCGAGCAGTACTTC. Its translation is CASSLSGPGREQYF.

The chain is built from TRBV15 and TRBJ2-1; tentatively, D is TRBD1 (5 bases). Trimming took off 5 bases at V and 6 bases at J, with 11 bases between the two ends. CDR3 size: 13 residues. The germline gives CDR1 LNHNV, CDR2 YYDKDF (reference sequence). CDR3 residues: CATSSRVGNEQFF. CDR3 DNA: TGTGCCACCAGCTCCAGGGTGGGCAATGAGCAGTTCTTC.

V usage is TRBV7-2 and J usage is TRBJ2-6; possibly TRBD1 for D (5 bases). Trimming removed 2 bases from V and 4 bases from J, with 9 bases in between. The CDR3 extends over 15 amino acids. Germline CDR1 SGHTA, CDR2 FQGNSA. CDR3 DNA sequence: TGTGCCAGCAGCTTAAGGGGTTCAGGGGCCAACGTCCTGACTTTC. Its protein is CASSLRGSGANVLTF.

This sequence joins TRBV1 and TRBJ2-1; the D call in the table, TRBD1, was not verified against the DNA. TRBV1 counts as a pseudogene. The CDR3 covers 15 residues. In DNA, the CDR3 is TGCACCAGCAGCCTGACAGGAGCCCACTACAATGAGCAGTTCTTC. Translating gives CTSSLTGAHYNEQFF.

V is TRBV2 and J is TRBJ2-5, with D possibly matching TRBD1 (6 bases). There are 14 residues in the CDR3. Germline CDR1 and CDR2: SNHLY and FYNNEI. Deletions cut 8 bases from V and 5 bases from J, with 18 bases between. The CDR3 is CASWVWGRGETQYF. CDR3 in DNA: TGTGCCAGCTGGGTGTGGGGGCGCGGGGAGACCCAGTACTTC. Combining the CDR3 with reference TRBV2 and TRBJ2-5 gives the whole variable domain EPEVTQTPSHQVTQMGQEVILRCVPISNHLYFYWYRQILGQKVEFLVSFYNNEISEKSEIFDDQFSVERPDGSNFTLKIRSTKLEDSAMYFCASWVWGRGETQYFGPGTRLLVL.

CDR3 bases: TGCGCCAGCAGCTTGGAAGCTCTAGCGGGAGTGGTAGATACGCAGTATTTT. Translating gives CASSLEALAGVVDTQYF. The chain recombines TRBV5-1 with TRBJ2-3, with 10 bases matching TRBD2. The junction had 9 bases not matched to a gene; V was cut back by 0 bases and J by 5 bases. Germline V gene lookup returns CDR1 SGHRS and CDR2 YFSETQ. This CDR3 is built from 17 residues.

The V gene is TRBV6-5, the J gene TRBJ2-7, with D possibly matching TRBD1 (6 bases). Trimming removed 4 bases from V and 3 bases from J, with 10 bases in between. CDR3 length: 13 amino acids. The germline gives CDR1 MNHEY, CDR2 SVGAGI. For the CDR3, the DNA is TGTGCCAGCAGTTCCCAAGGGGGCTACGAGCAGTACTTC. It codes for CASSSQGGYEQYF.

V usage is TRBV6-5 and J usage is TRBJ2-3; 7 nucleotides match TRBD2. The V gene end was trimmed by 2 bases and the J gene end by 0 bases; junction bases not matched to a gene: 2. CDR1 is MNHEY, CDR2 SVGAGI, per germline. The CDR3 sequence is 15 residues long. CDR3: CASSYGGGSTDTQYF. CDR3 DNA: TGTGCCAGCAGTTACGGCGGGGGAAGCACAGATACGCAGTATTTT.